This T cell receptor (beta chain) was found in a study of identical twins. Findings of the study overall: Zero-insertion analyses might be partly confounded by invariant T cells like MAIT and iNKT. Out-of-frame beta sequences exhibited a weaker degree of excess twin sharing. Where out-of-frame alpha sequences were twin-shared, they showed excess low generation probability.

Donors were all healthy Caucasians. This clonotype was seen at least ten times. As yet, its antigen is unknown. TCRdb itself ran the 5' RACE reads through MiXCR, one entry per CDR3 protein. In the table there are about 500,000 distinct CDR3 sequences, roughly an eighth of which are singletons. The data also belong to a second study, concerning yellow fever vaccine responses in identical twins.

The origin of this receptor is a woman aged 18-35 years in good health. The sample comprised CD4+ T cells sorted from blood.

CDR3 sequence reads: CASSQEGSGRAWNEQFF. The CDR3 coding sequence is TGCGCCAGCAGCCAAGAGGGTAGCGGGAGGGCTTGGAATGAGCAGTTCTTC. This chain uses TRBV4-1 with TRBJ2-1; TRBD2 aligns across 11 bases. The germline gives CDR1 MGHRA, CDR2 YSYEKL. This CDR3 contains 17 residues. V gave up 0 bases and J gave up 7 bases; unmatched junction bases: 8.